Sequencing of this TCR beta chain was carried out in a study of T cell changes during pregnancy in multiple sclerosis. Measured with immunoSEQ multiplex PCR; TCRdb has only the in-frame clones, and not every one. The sample yields 75,000 to 80,000 clones, roughly 95% seen once. This CDR3 contains 19 residues. CDR1 is SGHVS and CDR2 is FQNEAQ in the germline V gene. The V and J ends lost 5 bases and 3 bases, in that order; junction bases with no gene match: 19. The clonotype comes from a female donor in good health, enrolled as a control in a pregnancy study. Sample: peripheral blood, taken in the second trimester of pregnancy. V and J are TRBV7-8 and TRBJ1-1, with 9 bases aligning to TRBD1. CDR3 nucleotide sequence: TGTGCCAGCAGCCAACGAGCTAGGACAGGGGTAACACGGGACACTGAAGCTTTCTTT. It encodes CASSQRARTGVTRDTEAFF. Together with reference TRBV7-8 and TRBJ1-1, the CDR3 gives the full variable domain: GAGVSQSPRYKVAKRGQDVALRCDPISGHVSLFWYQQALGQGPEFLTYFQNEAQLDKSGLPSDRFFAERPEGSVSTLKIQRTQQEDSAVYLCASSQRARTGVTRDTEAFFGQGTRLTVV.